This T cell receptor (beta chain) originates from a study of T cells after yellow fever vaccination. The study's findings and limits: Most clones from primary vaccination were detected again post-booster (roughly 96% CD4, roughly 85% CD8).

The germline V gene encodes CDR1 KGHDR and CDR2 SFDVKD. V lost 4 bases, J lost 5 bases, and 9 bases stayed unmatched. The CDR3 is made up of 17 amino acids. Turning to this clonotype: Its cognate antigen is unknown.

TCRdb recomputed calls from the 5' RACE reads with MiXCR, one row per CDR3 protein. The sample consists of 500,000 to 650,000 distinct CDR3 sequences, 9% to 15% of them appearing once. The TCR sequence derives from a man aged 25-45 years who received the YFV17D yellow fever vaccine. J is TRBJ2-2 and V is TRBV24-1; TRBD1 agrees at 10 bases. Sequences were derived from PBMCs, sampled on the day of the yellow fever booster vaccination. The CDR3 is CATSDTTGTGATGELFF. In nucleotides, the CDR3 is TGTGCCACCAGTGACACCACCGGGACAGGGGCGACCGGGGAGCTGTTTTTT.